This passage covers 17 T cell receptor beta chains from one sample sequenced in a study of blood T cell repertoires in COVID-19. The protocol was immunoSEQ multiplex PCR, while the TCRdb copy is restricted to in-frame clones and leaves out a portion. The sample holds over 30,000 clones, 75% seen once. Input material: peripheral blood. All receptors derive from a man older than 75 with active or convalescent COVID-19.

The gene calls are TRBV4-2 and TRBJ2-1; 7 bases align to TRBD2. J was trimmed by 4 bases and V by 0 bases; bases with no gene match: 6. The CDR3 is made up of 16 amino acids. Germline lookup yields CDR1 LGHNA and CDR2 YNFKEQ. The CDR3 spells CASSQDPSGGYNEQFF. DNA for the CDR3: TGTGCCAGCAGCCAAGACCCTAGCGGAGGGTACAATGAGCAGTTCTTC.

This clone showed up just a few times. This rearrangement joins TRBV21-1 to TRBJ2-2; the D call of TRBD1 is as the table states it, not checked on the DNA. TRBV21-1 is annotated as a pseudogene. The CDR3 runs to 14 residues. The chain's CDR3 is CASSRHGCPGELFF. CDR3 DNA: TGTGCCAGCAGCCGACACGGTTGCCCCGGGGAGCTGTTTTTT.

The chain couples TRBV6-5 to TRBJ1-2; TRBD1 matches 8 bases. Germline CDR1 is MNHEY and CDR2 is SVGAGI. V gave up 0 bases and J gave up 8 bases; unmatched junction bases: 5. The CDR3 sequence is 14 residues long. The CDR3 nucleotides are TGTGCCAGCAGTTACTCGACAGGGGCGTGGGGCTACACCTTC. Encoded protein: CASSYSTGAWGYTF.

This chain uses TRBV10-1 with TRBJ2-1; 7 nucleotides agree with TRBD2. The germline gives CDR1 WNHNN, CDR2 SYGVQD (reference sequence). The CDR3 spans 14 residues. The V segment lost 3 bases and the J segment 6 bases; nucleotides outside the gene matches: 5. CDR3 sequence (DNA): TGCGCCAGCAGTGACCGGGAGGAAAGCAATGAGCAGTTCTTC. The encoded protein is CASSDREESNEQFF.

The chain links TRBV6-2 or TRBV6-3 to TRBJ2-3; 8 bases agree with TRBD2. The V and J ends lost 5 bases and 1 base, in that order; junction bases with no gene match: 5. The CDR3 is 15 amino acids. Germline V gene lookup returns CDR1 MNHEY and CDR2 SVGEGT. CDR3 bases: TGTGCCAGCAGTCCACAAGCGGGAGGCACAGATACGCAGTATTTT. Residues: CASSPQAGGTDTQYF.

This clone was observed once. V is TRBV13 and J is TRBJ2-3; possibly TRBD2 for D (6 bases). Per the germline V gene, CDR1 is PRHDT and CDR2 is FYEKMQ (reference sequence). Trimming stripped 0 bases from V and 5 bases from J, with 9 bases between. The CDR3 has 14 residues. CDR3 sequence reads: CASSLGGGRDTQYF. The CDR3 nucleotides read TGTGCCAGCAGCTTAGGCGGGGGTAGAGATACGCAGTATTTT.

By share of the sample, this clone is medium-sized. This rearrangement joins TRBV4-2 to TRBJ2-1; D gene uncertain. This CDR3 contains 14 residues. V shed 7 bases and J shed 5 bases, with 15 bases lying between them. The germline V gene has CDR1 LGHNA and CDR2 YNFKEQ. CDR3 in DNA: TGTGCCAGCAAGACGGAGAGAGGCAACAATGAGCAGTTCTTC. It yields the protein CASKTERGNNEQFF.

V and J are TRBV5-1 and TRBJ2-7; tentatively, D is TRBD2 (5 bases). Deletions cut 0 bases from V and 5 bases from J, with 12 bases between. CDR3 length: 14 residues. Germline V gene lookup returns CDR1 SGHRS and CDR2 YFSETQ. Written as DNA, the CDR3 is TGCGCCAGCAGCTTGGCCCCAGACTATGACGAGCAGTACTTC. This sequence encodes CASSLAPDYDEQYF.

The gene calls are TRBV7-8 and TRBJ2-1; 10 bases match TRBD2. V gave up 5 bases and J gave up 2 bases; unmatched junction bases: 6. The CDR3 length is 16 residues. Germline V gene sequence: CDR1 SGHVS, CDR2 FQNEAQ. The CDR3: CASSLLSGRTYNEQFF. CDR3 DNA: TGTGCCAGCAGCCTTCTTAGCGGGAGGACCTACAATGAGCAGTTCTTC.

V gene TRBV29-1 combines with J gene TRBJ2-7, with TRBD2 matching 8 bases. Germline loops: CDR1 SQVTM, CDR2 ANQGSEA. Trimming took 1 base from V and 3 from J; bases not matched to a gene: 5. This CDR3 contains 14 residues. The DNA of the CDR3 is TGCAGCGTTGAAGGGGTTAGCGGGAACTACGAGCAGTACTTC. It is translated as CSVEGVSGNYEQYF.

The chain recombines TRBV28 with TRBJ2-3; TRBD1 aligns across 7 bases. The CDR3 consists of 18 residues. V trimming: 3 bases; J trimming: 1 base; junction bases outside the gene matches: 13. Germline assignment: CDR1 MDHEN and CDR2 SYDVKM. The CDR3 is CASSLGPGQYPGTDTQYF. The CDR3 DNA is TGTGCCAGCAGTTTGGGACCGGGACAGTACCCGGGCACAGATACGCAGTATTTT.

V is TRBV7-8 and J is TRBJ1-2; D gene uncertain. CDR1 and CDR2 (germline): SGHVS, FQNEAQ. CDR3 length: 13 residues. The V end was cut by 1 base, the J end by 8 bases, with 11 bases between. Here the CDR3 DNA reads TGTGCCAGCAGCTTAGGACTCGACGGGGGCTACACCTTC. Its protein product is CASSLGLDGGYTF.

This chain connects TRBV28 to TRBJ1-2; 7 nucleotides line up with TRBD1. After removal of 4 bases from V and 2 bases from J, the junction contained 16 bases not matched to a gene. CDR1 and CDR2 from the germline V gene are MDHEN and SYDVKM. CDR3 size: 18 residues. CDR3: CASSWSFQQGRLNYGYTF. CDR3 bases: TGTGCCAGCAGTTGGAGCTTTCAACAGGGGAGGTTGAACTATGGCTACACCTTC.

V gene TRBV6-5 combines with J gene TRBJ1-2; D is perhaps TRBD1 (5 bases). CDR1 and CDR2 from the germline V gene are MNHEY and SVGAGI. V was clipped by 7 bases and J by 4 bases, with 10 bases between them. The CDR3 runs 12 residues. In DNA, the CDR3 is TGTGCCAGCACAGACAGCGTCTATGGCTACACCTTC. Translating gives CASTDSVYGYTF.

This chain joins TRBV6-2 or TRBV6-3 and TRBJ1-1; D is possibly TRBD1 (5 bases). Germline CDR1 and CDR2: MNHEY and SVGEGT. The V end lost 2 bases, the J end lost 4 bases, and 14 bases lay between the germline ends. The CDR3 has 15 amino acids. The CDR3 spells CASSYVRGWGTEAFF. For the CDR3, the DNA is TGTGCCAGCAGTTACGTGCGGGGGTGGGGCACTGAAGCTTTCTTT.

This chain links TRBV4-1 with TRBJ2-2; TRBD1 might be the D (7 bases). V lost 1 base and J 8 bases, leaving 14 bases between the germline ends. Germline V CDR1 and CDR2: MGHRA, YSYEKL. The length of the CDR3 is 15 residues. The CDR3 nucleotides read TGCGCCAGCAGCCAAGGTGGCAGGGGGACTGGGGAGCTGTTTTTT. As protein: CASSQGGRGTGELFF.

This sequence joins TRBV28 and TRBJ2-3, with 10 bases fitting TRBD2. Germline V gene data show CDR1 as MDHEN and CDR2 as SYDVKM. The J segment lost 5 bases and the V segment lost 6 bases, leaving 8 bases of the junction unmatched. The CDR3 extends over 15 amino acids. CDR3 residues: CASRGLAPTGDTQYF. The CDR3 region has the DNA TGTGCCAGCAGGGGACTAGCGCCTACCGGAGATACGCAGTATTTT.